The next 7 T cell receptor beta chains were all read from a single sample in a study of cytomegalovirus exposure and HLA in healthy donors. Use of 60 Vbeta and 13 Jbeta primers characterized the PCR. Only in-frame clones appear in the TCRdb table, and some are missing; sequencing was by immunoSEQ multiplex PCR. Of about 120,000 clones listed, roughly 17% are singletons. The sequenced sample was PBMCs. The source is a female donor in good health and CMV-seropositive.

The chain carries TRBV28 and TRBJ2-7; 7 positions match TRBD1. Trimming at V came to 7 bases and at J to 3 bases, leaving 3 bases not matched to a gene. CDR3 size: 12 residues. CDR1 MDHEN and CDR2 SYDVKM come from the germline V gene. CDR3 sequence (DNA): TGTGCCAGCACCCGGGACAGCTACGAGCAGTACTTC. This sequence encodes CASTRDSYEQYF.

A few counts support this clone. The DNA for the CDR3 is TGTGCCAGCAGCTGGGGAACAGGGGACGAGCAGTACTTC. Encoded protein: CASSWGTGDEQYF. The J gene is TRBJ2-7, the V gene TRBV5-6; TRBD1 matches at 7 bases. Germline V gives CDR1 SGHDT, CDR2 YYEEEE. V shed 3 bases and J 5 bases; nucleotides not matched to a gene: 5. The CDR3 has 13 amino acids.

The chain employs TRBV11-2 and TRBJ1-2, with 12 bases lining up with TRBD1. The CDR3 runs 14 residues. Germline loops: CDR1 SGHAT, CDR2 FQNNGV. The trim removed 7 bases at V and 8 bases at J, leaving 8 bases unmatched. The CDR3 coding sequence is TGTGCCAGCATCGCCGGGACAGGGGGCTTAGGCTACACCTTC. It specifies CASIAGTGGLGYTF.

This chain joins TRBV4-1 and TRBJ2-3, with TRBD2 as a possible D gene (6 bases). Germline V lookup: CDR1 MGHRA, CDR2 YSYEKL. V lost 0 bases and J 0 bases, leaving 16 bases between the germline ends. This CDR3 spans 18 amino acids. The CDR3 reads CASSQEGFLGGSTDTQYF. The CDR3, as DNA: TGCGCCAGCAGCCAAGAGGGGTTCCTTGGGGGGAGCACAGATACGCAGTATTTT.

The rearrangement joins TRBV7-9 to TRBJ2-1, with D unresolved. Per germline, CDR1 SEHNR and CDR2 FQNEAQ (reference sequence). Trimming pared 7 bases from V and 2 bases from J, leaving 15 bases between. The length of the CDR3 is 15 residues. CDR3: CASTPSHYAYNEQFF. The CDR3 DNA sequence: TGTGCCAGCACCCCAAGTCACTACGCCTACAATGAGCAGTTCTTC.

This sequence joins TRBV6-1 and TRBJ2-1; 13 nucleotides match TRBD2. CDR1 and CDR2 (germline): MNHNS, SASEGT. This CDR3 has 15 amino acids. With 6 bases clipped from V and 6 bases from J, the junction kept 5 bases outside the gene matches. The CDR3 protein is CASRELAGGVNEQFF. Written as DNA, the CDR3 is TGTGCCAGCAGGGAACTAGCGGGGGGGGTCAATGAGCAGTTCTTC.

The chain couples TRBV4-3 to TRBJ2-5; 8 nucleotides agree with TRBD2. Germline CDR1 is LGHNA and CDR2 is YSLEER. Trimming at V came to 4 bases and at J to 1 base, leaving 5 bases not matched to a gene. CDR3 length: 15 residues. CDR3 sequence reads: CASSRLLAGQETQYF. Written as DNA, the CDR3 is TGCGCCAGCAGCCGCTTGCTAGCGGGCCAAGAGACCCAGTACTTC.